The following is a T cell receptor beta chain sequence with its context. In the original processing: Counts of nucleated cells, estimated from reference gene primer amplification, were obtained. Measured with immunoSEQ multiplex PCR; TCRdb has only the in-frame clones, and not every one. The V and J calls and clone size were taken over from that table, and D and trimming were inferred from the DNA. The sample includes roughly 260,000 clones, approximately 86% seen only once; the top ten take about 9.2%. This sample was taken from a study of blood T cell repertoires in COVID-19. Whole-study context: The United States, Italy and Spain supplied acute and convalescent COVID-19 samples. Nucleic acid was either cDNA or gDNA, and it came from T cells, B-cell-depleted T cells, or PBMCs.

This clonotype originated in a man aged 40-49 years who had recovered from COVID-19. The sample consisted of peripheral blood.

CDR3 in DNA: TGTGCCAGCAGCTTACGGGCTAGCGGCTACGAGCAGTACTTC. Translated, it gives CASSLRASGYEQYF. The chain carries TRBV11-2 and TRBJ2-7; 7 nucleotides line up with TRBD2. This CDR3 contains 14 residues. Germline CDR1 SGHAT, CDR2 FQNNGV. The V segment lost 2 bases and the J segment 3 bases; nucleotides outside the gene matches: 4. Full variable domain (rest looked up from reference TRBV11-2 and TRBJ2-7): EAGVAQSPRYKIIEKRQSVAFWCNPISGHATLYWYQQILGQGPKLLIQFQNNGVVDDSQLPKDRFSAERLKGVDSTLKIQPAKLEDSAVYLCASSLRASGYEQYFGPGTRLTVT.